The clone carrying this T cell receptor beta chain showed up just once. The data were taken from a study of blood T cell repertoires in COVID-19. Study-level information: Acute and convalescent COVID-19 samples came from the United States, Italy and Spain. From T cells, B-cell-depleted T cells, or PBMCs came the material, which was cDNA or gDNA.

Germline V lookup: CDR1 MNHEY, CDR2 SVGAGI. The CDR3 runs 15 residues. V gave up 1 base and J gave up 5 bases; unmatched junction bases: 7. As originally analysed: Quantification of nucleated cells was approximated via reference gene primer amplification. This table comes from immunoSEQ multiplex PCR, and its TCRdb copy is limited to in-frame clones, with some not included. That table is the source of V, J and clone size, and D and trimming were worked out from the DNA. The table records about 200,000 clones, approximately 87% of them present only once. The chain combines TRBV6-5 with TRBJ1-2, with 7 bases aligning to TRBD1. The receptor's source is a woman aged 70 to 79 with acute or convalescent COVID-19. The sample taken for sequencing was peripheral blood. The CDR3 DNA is TGTGCCAGCAGTTACTTGTCGACAGGGAGGTATGGCTACACCTTC. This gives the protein CASSYLSTGRYGYTF.